Presented here are 12 T cell receptor beta chains from one specimen sequenced in a study of T cells after yellow fever vaccination. TCRdb fed the 5' RACE reads into MiXCR, producing one record per CDR3 protein. The sample includes some 260,000 distinct CDR3 sequences, around 4.9% of them seen just once. The source material was CD4+ T cells sorted from PBMCs, sampled on the day of the yellow fever booster vaccination. These receptors originate from a man between 18 and 29 years old who received the YFV17D yellow fever vaccine.

The rearrangement joins TRBV4-1 to TRBJ2-7; D tentatively reads TRBD1 or TRBD2 (6 bases each). The CDR3 is 13 amino acids. V was shortened by 2 bases and J by 7 bases, with 12 bases between the two germline ends. Germline V gene sequence: CDR1 MGHRA, CDR2 YSYEKL. The CDR3 here is CASSQPTGGEQYF. The CDR3 coding sequence is TGCGCCAGCAGCCAACCGACAGGAGGGGAGCAGTACTTC.

The V call is TRBV6-2 or TRBV6-3, the J call TRBJ2-7; TRBD1 agrees at 11 bases. The CDR3 sequence is 15 residues long. V was pared by 7 bases and J by 4 bases, with 9 bases of the junction left unmatched. CDR1 and CDR2 (germline): MNHEY, SVGEGT. The CDR3 loop reads CASNRPGQGAYEQYV. The CDR3 DNA sequence: TGTGCCAGCAACCGCCCAGGACAGGGGGCGTACGAGCAGTACGTC.

This chain connects TRBV5-6 to TRBJ2-3; D gene ambiguous. Trimming stripped 2 bases from V and 6 bases from J, with 10 bases between. Germline-derived CDR1 and CDR2 are SGHDT and YYEEEE. The CDR3 totals 13 residues. CDR3 residues: CASSFSSPDTQYF. CDR3 in DNA: TGTGCCAGCAGCTTTAGTAGTCCGGATACGCAGTATTTT.

This chain's CDR3 is CSASSQYEQYF. The CDR3 bases are TGCAGTGCTAGTAGCCAGTACGAGCAGTACTTC. This rearrangement joins TRBV20-1 to TRBJ2-7; D gene uncertain. In germline, CDR1 is DFQATT, CDR2 SNEGSKA (reference sequence). V gave up 3 bases and J gave up 4 bases, with 7 bases separating them. The CDR3 is made up of 11 amino acids.

The gene calls are TRBV29-1 and TRBJ1-2, with no clear D. In germline, CDR1 is SQVTM, CDR2 ANQGSEA. The CDR3 covers 14 residues. The V gene lost 7 bases and the J gene lost 1 base, with 16 bases spanning the gap. CDR3 coding DNA: TGCAGCGCGGGCGCGGTCGCCAGTAACTATGGCTACACCTTC. This gives the protein CSAGAVASNYGYTF.

Ten or more counts support this clonotype. This rearrangement joins TRBV6-2 or TRBV6-3 to TRBJ1-1; D is uncertain. V was shortened by 6 bases and J by 7 bases, with 18 bases between the two germline ends. Germline V CDR1 and CDR2: MNHEY, SVGEGT. CDR3 length: 14 residues. The CDR3 is CASSHALFRGEAFF. In DNA form, the CDR3 reads TGTGCCAGCAGCCATGCCTTGTTCAGAGGTGAAGCTTTCTTT.

The CDR3 DNA is TGTGCCAGCAGCGTAGCAGACTATGGCTACACCTTC. It is translated as CASSVADYGYTF. V usage is TRBV9 and J usage is TRBJ1-2, with unresolved D. CDR3 length: 12 amino acids. V shed 0 bases and J shed 3 bases, with 3 bases lying between them. Germline loops: CDR1 SGDLS, CDR2 YYNGEE.

The V gene is TRBV30, the J gene TRBJ1-6; D remains unclear. The CDR3 runs 15 residues. The V gene lost 0 bases and the J gene lost 7 bases, with 13 bases spanning the gap. Germline-derived CDR1 and CDR2 are GTSNPN and SVGIG (reference sequence). For the CDR3, the DNA is TGTGCCTGGAGTGTACCTGGTTTCGGGAATTCACCCCTCCACTTT. Translating gives CAWSVPGFGNSPLHF.

This clonotype was detected many times. The chain joins TRBV20-1 to TRBJ1-6; tentative D call: TRBD1 (5 bases). Germline-derived CDR1 and CDR2 are DFQATT and SNEGSKA (reference sequence). CDR3 size: 15 residues. V lost 0 bases, J lost 9 bases, and 15 bases lay in between. The CDR3 is CSARDPRAGSSPLHF. DNA of the CDR3: TGCAGTGCTAGAGATCCAAGGGCAGGGAGTTCACCCCTCCACTTT.

The sample holds a few counts of this clonotype. CDR3 nucleotide sequence: TGCAGTGCGAGATCCTTAGCGGGGGGTAACTACAATGAGCAGTTCTTC. It translates to CSARSLAGGNYNEQFF. V gene TRBV20-1 combines with J gene TRBJ2-1, with 10 bases matching TRBD2. Germline V gives CDR1 DFQATT, CDR2 SNEGSKA (reference sequence). The CDR3 is 16 amino acids. After removal of 6 bases from V and 3 bases from J, the junction contained 11 bases not matched to a gene.

This clonotype was detected only a few times. The V call is TRBV27, the J call TRBJ1-6, with D unresolved. The germline CDR1 and CDR2 sequences are MNHEY and SMNVEV (reference sequence). V was pared by 11 bases and J by 9 bases, with 11 bases between. The length of the CDR3 is 11 residues. DNA for the CDR3: TGTGCCTCTGGTCGGGTTTCACCCCTCCACTTT. This translates into CASGRVSPLHF.

With respect to this clonotype: Lacking the conserved final phenylalanine or tryptophan, this CDR3 likely reflects a read error. J is TRBJ1-1 and V is TRBV10-2; D is uncertain. Trimming took 2 bases from V and 1 from J, leaving 8 bases between them. Germline V gene data show CDR1 as WSHSY and CDR2 as SAAADI. CDR3 length: 14 residues. CDR3 protein: CASSELSANTEAFL. The CDR3 bases are TGCGCCAGCAGTGAGCTTTCCGCGAACACTGAAGCTTTCCTT.